This TCR beta chain stems from a study of technical replicates of blood from several donors. This clone was picked up one time. Clones were sequenced by immunoSEQ multiplex PCR, and TCRdb holds only the in-frame ones, with some missing. The sample records tens of thousands of clones, 95% to 98% being singletons. The CDR3 is 14 amino acids. Trimming left V 6 bases short and J 4 bases short, with 15 bases between. CDR1 and CDR2 (germline): MNHNS, SASEGT. The specimen was T cells isolated from PBMCs. V is TRBV6-1 and J is TRBJ1-2, with a possible D match to TRBD1 (5 bases). The sequence came from a human donor in good health. CDR3 bases: TGTGCCAGCAGGCCTATGGGGGGGGGCTATGGCTACACCTTC. This codes for CASRPMGGGYGYTF.